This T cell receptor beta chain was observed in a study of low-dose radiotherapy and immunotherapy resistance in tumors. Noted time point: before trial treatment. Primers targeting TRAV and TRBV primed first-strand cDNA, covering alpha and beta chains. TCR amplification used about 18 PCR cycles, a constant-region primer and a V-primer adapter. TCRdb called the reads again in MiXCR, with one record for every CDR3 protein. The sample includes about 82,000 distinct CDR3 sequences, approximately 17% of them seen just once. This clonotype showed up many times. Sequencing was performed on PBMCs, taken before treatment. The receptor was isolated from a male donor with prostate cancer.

CDR3 nucleotides: TGTGCCAGCAGTCTACGGACAGGGGGCTTCACCGGGGAGCTGTTTTTT. This encodes CASSLRTGGFTGELFF. The chain carries TRBV28 and TRBJ2-2; 11 positions match TRBD1. V was pared by 5 bases and J by 4 bases, with 6 bases of the junction left unmatched. This CDR3 has 16 residues. Germline V CDR1 and CDR2: MDHEN, SYDVKM.